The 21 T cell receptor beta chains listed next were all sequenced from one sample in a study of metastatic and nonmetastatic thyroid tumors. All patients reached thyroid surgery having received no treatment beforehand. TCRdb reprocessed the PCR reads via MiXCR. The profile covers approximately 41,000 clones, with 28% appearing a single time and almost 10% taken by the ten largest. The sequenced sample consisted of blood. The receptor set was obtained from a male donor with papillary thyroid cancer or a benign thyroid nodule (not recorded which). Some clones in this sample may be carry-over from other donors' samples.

The CDR3: CSAKAGLAGTYEQYF. CDR3 coding DNA: TGCAGTGCCAAAGCCGGACTAGCGGGGACTTACGAGCAGTACTTC. V gene TRBV20-1 combines with J gene TRBJ2-7, with 12 bases identical to TRBD2. The CDR3 has 15 amino acids. CDR1 is DFQATT and CDR2 is SNEGSKA in the germline V gene (reference sequence). The J segment lost 4 bases and the V segment lost 6 bases, leaving 10 bases of the junction unmatched.

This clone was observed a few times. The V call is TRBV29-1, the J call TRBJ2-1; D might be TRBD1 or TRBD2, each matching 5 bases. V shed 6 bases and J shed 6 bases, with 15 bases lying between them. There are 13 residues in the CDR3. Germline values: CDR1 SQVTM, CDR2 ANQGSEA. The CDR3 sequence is CSVQGVSANEQFF. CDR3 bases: TGCAGCGTCCAGGGAGTGTCTGCCAATGAGCAGTTCTTC.

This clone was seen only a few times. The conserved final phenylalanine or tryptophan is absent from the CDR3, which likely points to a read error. The CDR3 spells CASSERRDPGELFC. CDR3 sequence (DNA): TGTGCCAGCAGTGAGAGAAGAGACCCCGGGGAGCTGTTTTGT. The chain carries TRBV6-1 and TRBJ2-2, with D unresolved. The V gene's germline CDR1 is MNHNS and CDR2 SASEGT. The CDR3 is made up of 14 amino acids. Trimming cost V 3 bases and J 6 bases, with 11 bases left between them.

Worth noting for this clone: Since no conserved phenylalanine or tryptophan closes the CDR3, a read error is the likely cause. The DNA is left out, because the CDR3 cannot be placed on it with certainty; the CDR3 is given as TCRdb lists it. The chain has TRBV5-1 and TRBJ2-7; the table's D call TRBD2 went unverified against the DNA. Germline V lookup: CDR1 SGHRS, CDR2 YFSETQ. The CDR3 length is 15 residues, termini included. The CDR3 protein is CASSALAGGTYEHYS.

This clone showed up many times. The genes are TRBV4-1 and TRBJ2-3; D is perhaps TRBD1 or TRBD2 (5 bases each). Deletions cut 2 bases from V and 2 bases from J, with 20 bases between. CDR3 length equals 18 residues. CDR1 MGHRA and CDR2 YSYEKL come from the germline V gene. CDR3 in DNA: TGCGCCAGCAGCCAACCCCCCTTGGGGGTCCGAGCCACAGATACGCAGTATTTT. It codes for CASSQPPLGVRATDTQYF.

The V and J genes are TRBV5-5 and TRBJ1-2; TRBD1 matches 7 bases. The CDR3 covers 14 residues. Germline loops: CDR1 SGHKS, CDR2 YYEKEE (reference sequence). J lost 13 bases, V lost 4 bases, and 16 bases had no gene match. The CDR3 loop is CASSPTGTDYGSTF. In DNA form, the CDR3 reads TGTGCCAGCAGCCCAACCGGGACAGACTATGGGTCCACCTTC.

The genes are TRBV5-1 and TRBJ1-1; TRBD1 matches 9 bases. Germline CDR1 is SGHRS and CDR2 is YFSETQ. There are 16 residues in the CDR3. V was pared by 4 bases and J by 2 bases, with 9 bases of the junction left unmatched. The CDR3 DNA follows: TGCGCCAGCAGCCAGGGGATGACAGGGGGAAACACTGAAGCTTTCTTT. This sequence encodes CASSQGMTGGNTEAFF.

CDR3 nucleotide sequence: TGCAGTGCTAGGGCCCAGGACCAACGGGGAGAGCAGTACTTC. Translation: CSARAQDQRGEQYF. The chain recombines TRBV20-1 with TRBJ2-7; D perhaps matches TRBD2 (5 bases). The germline CDR1 and CDR2 sequences are DFQATT and SNEGSKA (reference sequence). Trimming pared 3 bases from V and 7 bases from J, leaving 19 bases between. The CDR3 sequence is 14 residues long.

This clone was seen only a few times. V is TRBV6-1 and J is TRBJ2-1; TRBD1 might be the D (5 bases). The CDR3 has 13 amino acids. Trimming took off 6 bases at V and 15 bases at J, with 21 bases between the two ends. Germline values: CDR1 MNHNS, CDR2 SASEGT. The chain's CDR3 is CASRPSIDRVVFF. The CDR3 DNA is TGTGCCAGCAGACCCTCAATCGACAGAGTAGTGTTCTTC.

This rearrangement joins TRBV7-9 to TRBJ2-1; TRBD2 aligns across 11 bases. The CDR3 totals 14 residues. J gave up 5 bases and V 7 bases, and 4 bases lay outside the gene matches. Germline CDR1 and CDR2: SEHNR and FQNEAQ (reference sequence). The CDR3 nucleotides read TGTGCCAGCACCATAGCGGGAGGGGACAATGAGCAGTTCTTC. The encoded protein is CASTIAGGDNEQFF.

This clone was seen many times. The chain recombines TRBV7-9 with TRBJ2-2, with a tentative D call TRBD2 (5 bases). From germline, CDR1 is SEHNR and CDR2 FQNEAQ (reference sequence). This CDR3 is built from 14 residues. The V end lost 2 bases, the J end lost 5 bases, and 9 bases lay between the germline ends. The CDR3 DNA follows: TGTGCCAGCAGCTTATTACCGGGGACCGGGGAGCTGTTTTTT. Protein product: CASSLLPGTGELFF. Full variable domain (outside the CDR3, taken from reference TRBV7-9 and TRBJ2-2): DTGVSQNPRHKITKRGQNVTFRCDPISEHNRLYWYRQTLGQGPEFLTYFQNEAQLEKSRLLSDRFSAERPKGSFSTLEIQRTEQGDSAMYLCASSLLPGTGELFFGEGSRLTVL.

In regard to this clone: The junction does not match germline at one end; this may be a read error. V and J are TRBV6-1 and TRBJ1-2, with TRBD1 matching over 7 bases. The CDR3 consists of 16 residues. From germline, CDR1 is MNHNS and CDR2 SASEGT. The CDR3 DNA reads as TGTGCCAGCAGTCTAGCTACACCAGGGGGAGGGGAGGGATACCCCTTC. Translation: CASSLATPGGGEGYPF.

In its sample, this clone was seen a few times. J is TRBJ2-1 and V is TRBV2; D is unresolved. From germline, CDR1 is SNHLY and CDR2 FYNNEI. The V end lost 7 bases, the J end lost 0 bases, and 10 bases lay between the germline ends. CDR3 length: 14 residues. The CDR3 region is CASKVVSSYNEQFF. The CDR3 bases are TGTGCCAGCAAGGTGGTTAGCTCCTACAATGAGCAGTTCTTC.

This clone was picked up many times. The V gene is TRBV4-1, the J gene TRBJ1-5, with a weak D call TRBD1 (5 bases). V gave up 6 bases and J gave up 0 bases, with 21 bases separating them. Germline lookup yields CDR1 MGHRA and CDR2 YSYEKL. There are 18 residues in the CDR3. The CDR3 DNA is TGCGCCAGCAGACGACATCCCACCGGGACGGATAGCAATCAGCCCCAGCATTTT. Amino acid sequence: CASRRHPTGTDSNQPQHF.

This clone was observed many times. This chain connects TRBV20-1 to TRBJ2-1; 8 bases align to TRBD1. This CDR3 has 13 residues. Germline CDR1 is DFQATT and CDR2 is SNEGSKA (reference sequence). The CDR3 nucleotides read TGCAGCCTTAAGACAGGGGTCTACAATGAGCAGTTCTTC. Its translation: CSLKTGVYNEQFF.

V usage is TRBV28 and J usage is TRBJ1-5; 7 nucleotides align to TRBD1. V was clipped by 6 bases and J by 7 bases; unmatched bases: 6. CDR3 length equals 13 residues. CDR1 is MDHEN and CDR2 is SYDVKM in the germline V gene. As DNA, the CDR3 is TGTGCCAGCAGAGACAGGGCTGGACAGCCCCAGCATTTT. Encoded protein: CASRDRAGQPQHF.

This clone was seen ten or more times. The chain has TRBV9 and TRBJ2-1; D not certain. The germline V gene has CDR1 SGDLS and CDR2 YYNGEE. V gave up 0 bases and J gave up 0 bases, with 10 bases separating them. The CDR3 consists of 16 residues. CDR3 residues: CASSVAGRISYNEQFF. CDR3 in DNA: TGTGCCAGCAGCGTAGCGGGTAGAATCTCCTACAATGAGCAGTTCTTC.

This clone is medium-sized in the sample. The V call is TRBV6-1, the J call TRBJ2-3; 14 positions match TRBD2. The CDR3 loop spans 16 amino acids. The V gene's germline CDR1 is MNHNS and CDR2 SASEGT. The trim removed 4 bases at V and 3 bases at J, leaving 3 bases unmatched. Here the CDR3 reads CASSGLAGGLTDTQYF. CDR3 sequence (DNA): TGTGCCAGCAGTGGACTAGCGGGGGGGCTGACAGATACGCAGTATTTT.

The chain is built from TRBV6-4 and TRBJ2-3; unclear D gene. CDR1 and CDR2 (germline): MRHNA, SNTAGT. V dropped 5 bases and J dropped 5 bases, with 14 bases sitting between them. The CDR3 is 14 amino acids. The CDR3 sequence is CASSNGRPKDTQYF. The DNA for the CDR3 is TGTGCCAGCAGTAACGGCAGGCCTAAAGATACGCAGTATTTT.

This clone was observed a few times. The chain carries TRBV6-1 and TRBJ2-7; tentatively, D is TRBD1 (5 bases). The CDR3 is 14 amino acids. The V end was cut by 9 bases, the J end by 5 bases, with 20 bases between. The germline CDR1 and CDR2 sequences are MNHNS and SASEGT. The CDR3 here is CASYSDKGTNEQYF. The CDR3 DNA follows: TGTGCCAGTTACTCGGACAAGGGCACCAACGAGCAGTACTTC.

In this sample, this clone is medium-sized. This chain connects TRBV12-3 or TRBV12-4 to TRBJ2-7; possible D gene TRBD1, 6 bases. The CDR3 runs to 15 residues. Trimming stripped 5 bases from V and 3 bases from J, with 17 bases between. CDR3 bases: TGTGCCAGCAGTCCCAGGGGTATTGTTTACTACGAGCAGTACTTC. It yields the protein CASSPRGIVYYEQYF.